The clone carrying this T cell receptor (beta chain) was observed at least ten times. This sample was taken from a study of identical twins. MiXCR, run by TCRdb on the 5' RACE reads, gives a single entry per CDR3 protein. The data show approximately 220,000 distinct CDR3 sequences, 6.5% to 8.5% seen once. The same specimen was also included in a second study, on yellow fever vaccine responses in identical twins.

Sequencing input: memory (CD45RO+) T cells sorted from blood. The clonotype comes from a woman aged 18-29 years in good health.

The CDR3 spells CASSGRERTEAFF. CDR3 DNA sequence: TGCGCCAGCAGTGGTCGTGAACGGACTGAAGCTTTCTTT. This chain links TRBV10-2 with TRBJ1-1; D call uncertain. The CDR3 has 13 residues. CDR1 is WSHSY and CDR2 is SAAADI in the germline V gene. V was shortened by 4 bases and J by 5 bases, with 11 bases between the two germline ends.